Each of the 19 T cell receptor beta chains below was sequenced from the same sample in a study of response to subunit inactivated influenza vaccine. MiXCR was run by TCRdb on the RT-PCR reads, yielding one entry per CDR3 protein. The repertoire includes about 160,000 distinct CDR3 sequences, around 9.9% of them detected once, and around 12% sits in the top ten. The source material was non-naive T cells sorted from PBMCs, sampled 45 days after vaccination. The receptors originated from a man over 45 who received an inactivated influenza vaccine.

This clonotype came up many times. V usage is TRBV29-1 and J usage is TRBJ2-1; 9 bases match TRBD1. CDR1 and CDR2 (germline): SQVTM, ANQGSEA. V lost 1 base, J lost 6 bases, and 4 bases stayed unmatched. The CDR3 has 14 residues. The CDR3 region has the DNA TGCAGCGTTGAAGGGACAGGGGACCTCAATGAGCAGTTCTTC. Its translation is CSVEGTGDLNEQFF.

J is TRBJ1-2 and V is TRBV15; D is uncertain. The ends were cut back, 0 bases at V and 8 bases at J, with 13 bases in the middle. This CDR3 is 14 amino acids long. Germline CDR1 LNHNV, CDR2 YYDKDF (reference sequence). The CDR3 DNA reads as TGTGCCACCAGCAGAGATCCTGGTCTTCAAGGCTACACCTTC. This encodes CATSRDPGLQGYTF.

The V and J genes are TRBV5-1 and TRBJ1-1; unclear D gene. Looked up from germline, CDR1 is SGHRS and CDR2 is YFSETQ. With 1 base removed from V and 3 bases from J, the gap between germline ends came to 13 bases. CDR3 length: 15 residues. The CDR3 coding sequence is TGCGCCAGCAGCTTGTCAAAGATCCGGGACACTGAAGCTTTCTTT. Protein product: CASSLSKIRDTEAFF.

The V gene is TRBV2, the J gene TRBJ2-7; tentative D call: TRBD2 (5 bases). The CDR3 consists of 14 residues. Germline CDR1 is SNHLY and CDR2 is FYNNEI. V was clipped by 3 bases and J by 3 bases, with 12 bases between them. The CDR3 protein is CASSDYSSGYEQYF. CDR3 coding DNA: TGTGCCAGCAGTGACTACTCCAGCGGCTACGAGCAGTACTTC.

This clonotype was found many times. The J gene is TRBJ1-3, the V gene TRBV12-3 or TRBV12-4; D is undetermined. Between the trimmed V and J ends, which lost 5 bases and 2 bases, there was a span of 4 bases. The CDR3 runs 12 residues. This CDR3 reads CASSRAGNTIYF. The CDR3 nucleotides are TGTGCCAGCAGTCGGGCTGGAAACACCATATATTTT.

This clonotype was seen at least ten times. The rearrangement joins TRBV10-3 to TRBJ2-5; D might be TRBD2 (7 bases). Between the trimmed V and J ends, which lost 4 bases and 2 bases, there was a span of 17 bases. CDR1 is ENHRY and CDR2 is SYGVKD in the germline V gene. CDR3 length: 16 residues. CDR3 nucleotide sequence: TGTGCCATCAGTGGGGGGCTAGCGGCATCACAAGAGACCCAGTACTTC. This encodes CAISGGLAASQETQYF.

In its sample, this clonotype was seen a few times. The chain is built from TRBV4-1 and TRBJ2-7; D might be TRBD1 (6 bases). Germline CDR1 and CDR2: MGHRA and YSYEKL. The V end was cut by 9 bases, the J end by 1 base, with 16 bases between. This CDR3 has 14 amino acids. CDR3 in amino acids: CARTCDRRSYEQYF. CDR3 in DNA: TGCGCCAGAACCTGCGACAGGAGATCCTACGAGCAGTACTTC.

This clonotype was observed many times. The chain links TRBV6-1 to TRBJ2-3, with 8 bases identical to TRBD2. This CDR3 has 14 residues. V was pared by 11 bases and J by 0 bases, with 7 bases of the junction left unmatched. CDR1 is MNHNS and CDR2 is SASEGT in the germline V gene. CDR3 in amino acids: CAAQPSGSTDTQYF. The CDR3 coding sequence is TGTGCCGCCCAACCTAGCGGGAGCACAGATACGCAGTATTTT.

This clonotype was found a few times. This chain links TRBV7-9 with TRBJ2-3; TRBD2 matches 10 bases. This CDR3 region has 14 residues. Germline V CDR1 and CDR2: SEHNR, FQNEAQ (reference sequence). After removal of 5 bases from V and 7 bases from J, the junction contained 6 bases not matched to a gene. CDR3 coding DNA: TGTGCCAGCAGCCCGGGACTAGCGATTCATACGCAGTATTTT. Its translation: CASSPGLAIHTQYF.

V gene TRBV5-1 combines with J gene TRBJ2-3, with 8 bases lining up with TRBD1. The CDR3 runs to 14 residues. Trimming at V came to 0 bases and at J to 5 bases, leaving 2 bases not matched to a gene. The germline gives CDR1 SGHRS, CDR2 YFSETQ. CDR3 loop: CASSLGTGIDTQYF. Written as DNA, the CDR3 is TGCGCCAGCAGCTTGGGGACAGGGATAGATACGCAGTATTTT.

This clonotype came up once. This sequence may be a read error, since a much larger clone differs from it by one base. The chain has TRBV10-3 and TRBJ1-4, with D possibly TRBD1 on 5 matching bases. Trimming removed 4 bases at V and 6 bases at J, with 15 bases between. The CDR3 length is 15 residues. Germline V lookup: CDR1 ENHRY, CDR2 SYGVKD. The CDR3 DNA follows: TGTGCCATCAGTGCCCTGCGGGGGTCTGATGAAAAACTGTTTTTT. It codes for CAISALRGSDEKLFF.

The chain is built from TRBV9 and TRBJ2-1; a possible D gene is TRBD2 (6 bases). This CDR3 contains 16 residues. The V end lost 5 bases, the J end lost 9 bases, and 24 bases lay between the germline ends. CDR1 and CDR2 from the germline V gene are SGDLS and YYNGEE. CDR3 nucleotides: TGTGCCAGCAGAATAGGAGGGGTAGTGTTCATCGTTGAGCAGTTCTTC. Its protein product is CASRIGGVVFIVEQFF.

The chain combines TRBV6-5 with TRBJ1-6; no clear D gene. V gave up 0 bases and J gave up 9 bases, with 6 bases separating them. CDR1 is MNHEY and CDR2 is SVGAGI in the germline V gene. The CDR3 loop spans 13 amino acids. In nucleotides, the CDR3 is TGTGCCAGCAGTTACTCGACAAGTTCACCCCTCCACTTT. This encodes CASSYSTSSPLHF.

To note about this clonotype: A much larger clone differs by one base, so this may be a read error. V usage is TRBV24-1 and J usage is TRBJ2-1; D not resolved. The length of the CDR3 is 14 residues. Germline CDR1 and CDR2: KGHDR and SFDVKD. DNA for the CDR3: TGTGCCACCAGTGACCCAAGCTCCTACATTGAGCAGTTCTTC. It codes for CATSDPSSYIEQFF.

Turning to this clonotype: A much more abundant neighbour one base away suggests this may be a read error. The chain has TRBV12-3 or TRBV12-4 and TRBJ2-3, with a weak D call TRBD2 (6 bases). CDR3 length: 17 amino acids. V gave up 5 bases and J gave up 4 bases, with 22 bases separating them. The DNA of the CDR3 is TGTGCCAGCAGTCCGCAAAAAACGGGGATAGCGGCAGATACGCAGTATTTT. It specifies CASSPQKTGIAADTQYF.

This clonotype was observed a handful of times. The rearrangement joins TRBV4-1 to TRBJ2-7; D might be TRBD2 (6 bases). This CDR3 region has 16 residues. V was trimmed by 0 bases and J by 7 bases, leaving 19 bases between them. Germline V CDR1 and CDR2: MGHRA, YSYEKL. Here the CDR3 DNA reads TGCGCCAGCAGCCAAGAGGAGGGAGCTCTACTACGAGAGCAGTACTTC. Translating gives CASSQEEGALLREQYF.

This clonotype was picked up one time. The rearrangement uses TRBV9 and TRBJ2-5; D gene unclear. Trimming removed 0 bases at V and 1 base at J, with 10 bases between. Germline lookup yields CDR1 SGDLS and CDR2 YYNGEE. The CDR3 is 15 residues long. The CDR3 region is CASSVGGRPQETQYF. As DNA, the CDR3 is TGTGCCAGCAGCGTAGGTGGCAGGCCCCAAGAGACCCAGTACTTC.

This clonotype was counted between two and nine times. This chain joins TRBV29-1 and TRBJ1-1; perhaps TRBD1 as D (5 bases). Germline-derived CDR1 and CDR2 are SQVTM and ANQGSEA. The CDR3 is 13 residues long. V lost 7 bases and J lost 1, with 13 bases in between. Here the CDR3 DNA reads TGCAGCGCCCAAGGGGTCACGAACACTGAAGCTTTCTTT. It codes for CSAQGVTNTEAFF.

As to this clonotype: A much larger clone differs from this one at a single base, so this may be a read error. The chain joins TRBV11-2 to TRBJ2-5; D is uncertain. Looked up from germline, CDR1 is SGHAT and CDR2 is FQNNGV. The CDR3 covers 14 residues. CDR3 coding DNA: TGTGCCAGCAGCTTAGTTGGGGTCCCAGAGACCCAGGACTTC. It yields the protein CASSLVGVPETQDF.